The sequence of this T cell receptor (beta chain) was determined in a study of tumor-infiltrating lymphocytes in primary liver carcinoma. Study-wide background: Each sample had roughly 3.5 to 8 million productive TCRbeta reads regardless of tissue type.

This CDR3 spans 13 amino acids. The ends were cut back, 2 bases at V and 4 bases at J, with 12 bases in the middle. Germline CDR1 is SQVTM and CDR2 is ANQGSEA. Unsorted bulk tissue (roughly 20-34 mg) underwent RNA and DNA co-extraction. Chronic HBV infection, untreated so far, was present in the patients. cDNA specific to TCR beta was made from 500 ng of total RNA, with a constant-region primer employed for priming. What produced the TCR beta libraries was three nested multiplex PCR rounds using slightly modified ARM-PCR. The two initial PCR rounds, roughly 11 cycles each, used TRBV1-TRBV30 forward and C-beta reverse primers. TCRdb recomputed calls from the multiplex PCR reads with MiXCR, one row per CDR3 protein. The sample holds more than 100,000 distinct CDR3 sequences, approximately 71% seen once. This clonotype appeared once. The antigen remains undetermined. Whole-study findings and limits: Tumor-adjacent and tumor-blood pairs shared a smaller degree of overlap than tumor region pairs.

J is TRBJ2-7 and V is TRBV29-1; D is undetermined. The source is a woman aged 60-75 years with primary liver carcinoma and hepatitis B virus infection. Sequenced material: tumor-adjacent normal liver tissue. This chain's CDR3 is CSVETDLSYEQYF. CDR3 DNA: TGCAGCGTTGAAACAGATTTATCTTACGAGCAGTACTTC.